The T cell receptor (beta chain) under discussion was sequenced for a study of shared clonotypes between healthy human individuals (dated by TCRdb to the early 2020s). Study-level background: A couple of women and a few men aged 18 to 49 years were included in the cohort. For each donor, CD4 naive and CD4 memory were each run on three plates, CD8 naive on two plates, and CD8 memory on one plate. To estimate repertoire size and how much clonotypes are shared between individuals, the study performed deep sequencing of blood TCR repertoires from 4 to 6 healthy adults. To increase sequencing depth and limit assay-specific biases, different laboratories used diverse techniques to prepare libraries and sequence TCR repertoires. Each donor's leukapheresis produced roughly between about 0.85 and 10 billion PBMCs.

Notes on this clone: Its antigen remains undetermined. Base qualities are missing; no much larger clone stands one base away. Other nucleotide sequences in the sample specify the same CDR3.

Broad study findings and their caveats: Even with the large sequencing depth, rarefaction of the sorted-subset datasets indicated that sequencing was incomplete. When a handful of donors were compared, the shared fraction of clonotypes was about 5.2% for naive CD4, approximately 3.5% for naive CD8, more than 2% for memory CD4, and 0.35% to 0.5% for memory CD8. Naive subsets generally had larger estimated clonotype richness than memory subsets. The small number of donors limited the genetic and exposure-history diversity represented. Sampling was restricted to blood, and TCR repertoires in tissue are likely to differ from TCR repertoires in blood. Compared with non-shared clonotypes, clonotypes shared by all four sorted-subset donors had higher generation probabilities. Pairwise subsampling led to the expectation that sequencing depth would affect the degree of clonotype sharing among donors.

Healthy HIV-negative adults with no recently reported acute infections or vaccinations were included as donors. Every donor was a Caucasian adult living in Nashville, Tennessee, USA. CD4+ T cells were enriched through magnetic negative selection, after which naive cells were positively selected on CD45RA and the remaining negative fraction served as the memory subset. Blood was obtained by leukapheresis, after which PBMCs were separated by Ficoll-Histopaque density gradient centrifugation and cryopreserved in liquid nitrogen vapor phase. Analytical flow cytometry was used to check the purity and quantity of each magnetically sorted T cell population. Each sorted fraction had its genomic DNA isolated and then quantified by UV absorbance on a Nanodrop 2000c. Using the deep immunoSEQ assay, multiplex PCR amplified TCR CDR3 regions from genomic DNA. Extracted genomic DNA from each cell subset was distributed evenly across all wells of several immunoSEQ 96-well plates, and each plate was treated as a replicate. For sorted subsets, about 0.2 ug genomic DNA, equal to about 30,000 T cell genomes, was loaded into each replicate PCR. The purified libraries were quantified using a Qubit 3.0 fluorometer, sized with a Bioanalyzer 2100, and then quantified again using the KAPA Library Quantification kit. Each immunoSEQ 96-well plate was sequenced on its own single-read 150-cycle Illumina NextSeq 550 flow cell. The authors processed their data as follows. Because the immunoSEQ output included only junctional sequences and no quality scores, the filtering could not be the same as the filtering used for full-length reads. Sequences were annotated with PyIR, a Python wrapper for IgBLAST v1.9, and V/J genes and CDR3 were assigned using IMGT germline references. Reads with weak V/J assignments (E-value above 1e-6), missing CDR3, stop codons, out-of-frame junctions, or ambiguous translated residues were removed. V3J clonotypes were defined by identical inferred V gene, J gene, and CDR3 amino acid sequence. The percentage overlap between two repertoires was calculated by dividing the number of shared unique clonotypes by the size of the smaller repertoire. Three approaches were used to assess repertoire richness: RTK rarefaction, the Chao1 estimator, and Recon v2.1 estimates of unobserved clonotypes. Generation probabilities were computed with OLGA for all TCRbeta clonotypes obtained by the gDNA method from a few donors. This immuneACCESS table, as held by TCRdb, lists in-frame sequences with V and J called but not all clones. Of the missing ones, under half trace to an unresolved V gene in checked studies; the others have no known cause. V, J and clone size were drawn from that table, and D and trimming were deduced from the DNA. The sample contains under 1,100,000 clones, around 82% of them found a single time. 0.5% to 0.65% of the sample is in the top ten clones.

The CDR3 has 13 amino acids, counting the end cysteine and phenylalanine. Only the CDR3 part of the read is kept: 39 bases, read in frame from the first base. The junction carries 9 bases between V and J, which are trimmed by 5 bases and 2 bases respectively. CDR1 and CDR2, looked up from the germline V gene, are SGHTA and FQGNSA. What was sequenced was memory CD4+ T cells from PBMCs. The cell subset or site label of this sample denotes: CD45RA-negative fraction. The chain is assembled from TRBV7-2 and TRBJ1-2; TRBD1 is possibly the D segment (6 matching bases). The TCR comes from a man between 18 and 29 years old in good health. Some clones in this sample may be carry-over from other donors' samples. The sequence in DNA is TGTGCCAGCAGCCCTGGACAGAACTATGGCTACACCTTC. It translates to CASSPGQNYGYTF.